This T cell receptor (beta chain) was retrieved from a study of blood T cell repertoires in COVID-19. Study information: Acute and convalescent COVID-19 specimens originated in the United States, Italy and Spain. T cells, B-cell-depleted T cells, or PBMCs provided the cDNA or gDNA that served as material.

This clone appeared a few times. In the authors' methods: Researchers report that nucleated cell counts were estimated from reference gene primer amplification. Assay used: immunoSEQ multiplex PCR; TCRdb lists only in-frame clones, some missing. V, J and clone size reflect that table, while D and trimming were determined from the DNA. The sample lists about 400,000 clones, roughly 87% occurring once. J gave up 4 bases and V 3 bases, and 9 bases lay outside the gene matches. CDR1 is KGHSH and CDR2 is LQKENI in the germline V gene. This CDR3 contains 15 residues. The TCR comes from a young woman who had recovered from COVID-19. What was sequenced was PBMCs or T cells enriched from blood (not recorded which). The genes are TRBV18 and TRBJ2-7, with 7 nucleotides matching TRBD1. The CDR3 DNA reads as TGTGCCAGCTCACCGCAGGGGGAACTCGGGTACGAGCAGTACTTC. Protein product: CASSPQGELGYEQYF. The full variable domain, its missing parts supplied by reference TRBV18 and TRBJ2-7, is NAGVMQNPRHLVRRRGQEARLRCSPMKGHSHVYWYRQLPEEGLKFMVYLQKENIIDESGMPKERFSAEFPKEGPSILRIQQVVRGDSAAYFCASSPQGELGYEQYFGPGTRLTVT.